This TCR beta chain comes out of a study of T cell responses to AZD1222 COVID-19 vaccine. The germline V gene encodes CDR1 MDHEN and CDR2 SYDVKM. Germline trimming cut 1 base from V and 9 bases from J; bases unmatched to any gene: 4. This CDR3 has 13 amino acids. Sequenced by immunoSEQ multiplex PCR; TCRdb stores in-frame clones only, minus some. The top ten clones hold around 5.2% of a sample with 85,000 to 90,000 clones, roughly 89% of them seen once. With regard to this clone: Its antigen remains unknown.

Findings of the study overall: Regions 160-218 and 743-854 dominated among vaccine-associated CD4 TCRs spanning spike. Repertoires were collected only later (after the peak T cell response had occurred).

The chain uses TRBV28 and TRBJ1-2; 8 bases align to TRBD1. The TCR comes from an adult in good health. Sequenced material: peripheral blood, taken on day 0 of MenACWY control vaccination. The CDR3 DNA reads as TGTGCCAGCAGTTTATATACAGGGGGAAGCTACACCTTC. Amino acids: CASSLYTGGSYTF.